This T cell receptor (beta chain) was observed in a study of T-cell reconstitution after alpha-beta-depleted transplantation in children. Of note for this clonotype: A much more abundant neighbour one base away suggests this may be a read error.

The germline V and J ends were trimmed by 8 bases and 9 bases, with 8 bases remaining between them. CDR1 is LNHNV, CDR2 YYDKDF, per germline (reference sequence). The CDR3 consists of 10 residues. TCRbeta library preparation incorporated unique molecular identifiers. TCRdb fed the PCR reads into MiXCR, producing one record per CDR3 protein. The top ten clones hold roughly 3.9% of a sample with about 610,000 distinct CDR3 sequences, under 12% of them seen once. This clonotype was obtained from a human donor who donated a stem cell graft to a child with acute myeloid leukemia. This specimen consisted of PBMCs from the stem cell graft donor, obtained from the stem cell graft. The chain links TRBV15 to TRBJ2-1; D is unresolved. The CDR3 DNA reads as TGTGCCACCGGCATAGGTGAGCAGTTCTTC. It is translated as CATGIGEQFF.